The 14 T cell receptor beta chains below come from one sample, sequenced in a study of CD8 T cells in Susac syndrome. Random hexamers were used to reverse transcribe an amount of roughly 0.5 to 1 ug RNA. TCRdb reprocessed the immunoSEQ multiplex PCR reads with MiXCR, giving one entry per CDR3 protein. There are roughly 160,000 distinct CDR3 sequences in the sample; about 96% occur only once, and 0.095% to 0.15% lies in the top ten. Sequencing used CD4+ T cells from PBMCs. These receptors were taken from a human donor with Susac syndrome.

V gene TRBV30 combines with J gene TRBJ2-1, with 10 bases matching TRBD2. The CDR3 runs to 13 residues. CDR1 and CDR2 from the germline V gene are GTSNPN and SVGIG (reference sequence). Trimming cost V 8 bases and J 5 bases; bases outside gene matches: 6. The CDR3 loop reads CAHEREGNNEQFF. CDR3 DNA sequence: TGTGCCCATGAGCGGGAGGGGAACAATGAGCAGTTCTTC.

The V gene is TRBV29-1, the J gene TRBJ1-1; 7 nucleotides align to TRBD1. The CDR3 totals 16 residues. The V and J ends lost 7 bases and 3 bases, in that order; junction bases with no gene match: 17. CDR1 SQVTM and CDR2 ANQGSEA come from the germline V gene. CDR3 sequence reads: CSASPNRGLRDTEAFF. In DNA form, the CDR3 reads TGCAGCGCCTCGCCCAACAGGGGATTAAGAGACACTGAAGCTTTCTTT. Based on the CDR3 plus reference TRBV29-1 and TRBJ1-1, the full variable domain is SAVISQKPSRDICQRGTSLTIQCQVDSQVTMMFWYRQQPGQSLTLIATANQGSEATYESGFVIDKFPISRPNLTFSTLTVSNMSPEDSSIYLCSASPNRGLRDTEAFFGQGTRLTVV.

V is TRBV15 and J is TRBJ2-5; D might be TRBD2 (6 bases). This CDR3 contains 20 residues. The germline V and J ends were trimmed by 3 bases and 1 base, with 27 bases remaining between them. Germline CDR1 is LNHNV and CDR2 is YYDKDF (reference sequence). CDR3 coding DNA: TGTGCCACCAGCAGGCTCAGATTCGGTTACGGCGGGGACCGCCAAGAGACCCAGTACTTC. Protein product: CATSRLRFGYGGDRQETQYF.

V usage is TRBV3-1 and J usage is TRBJ2-5; D is undetermined. The CDR3 length is 11 residues. CDR1 LGHDT and CDR2 YNNKEL come from the germline V gene (reference sequence). Between the trimmed V and J ends, which lost 1 base and 7 bases, there was a span of 4 bases. The CDR3 region is CASSQVVTQYF. The CDR3 DNA reads as TGTGCCAGCAGCCAAGTGGTGACCCAGTACTTC.

The chain is built from TRBV5-1 and TRBJ2-6, with D possibly TRBD2 on 5 matching bases. CDR3 length equals 16 residues. Deletions cut 4 bases from V and 0 bases from J, with 11 bases between. The germline CDR1 and CDR2 sequences are SGHRS and YFSETQ. The CDR3 coding sequence is TGCGCCAGCAGCCCGGACGGGAACTCTGGGGCCAACGTCCTGACTTTC. Encoded protein: CASSPDGNSGANVLTF.

This chain connects TRBV6-5 to TRBJ1-1; a weak D match, TRBD1 (5 bases). The V end was cut by 2 bases, the J end by 4 bases, with 11 bases between. The CDR3 extends over 14 amino acids. Germline CDR1 MNHEY, CDR2 SVGAGI. The CDR3 is CASSYPGAPTEAFF. CDR3 sequence (DNA): TGTGCCAGCAGTTACCCTGGGGCCCCCACTGAAGCTTTCTTT.

CDR3 coding DNA: TGTGCCAGCAGCCAAGACCGGGTCTCTGGAAACACCATATATTTT. This gives the protein CASSQDRVSGNTIYF. The gene calls are TRBV3-1 and TRBJ1-3; D not certain. This CDR3 has 15 residues. Germline V gives CDR1 LGHDT, CDR2 YNNKEL (reference sequence). Trimming took off 0 bases at V and 0 bases at J, with 6 bases between the two ends.

V usage is TRBV9 and J usage is TRBJ1-1; no reliable D call. The CDR3 runs to 13 residues. Trimming removed 2 bases from V and 1 base from J, with 6 bases in between. CDR1 is SGDLS, CDR2 YYNGEE, per germline. The CDR3 nucleotides read TGTGCCAGCAGCGTGTCAGGGAACACTGAAGCTTTCTTT. This encodes CASSVSGNTEAFF.

This clonotype is a singleton in its sample. The rearrangement joins TRBV24-1 to TRBJ1-5; TRBD1 might be the D (5 bases). The V and J ends lost 5 bases and 0 bases respectively, with 10 bases between them. This CDR3 has 15 residues. The germline gives CDR1 KGHDR, CDR2 SFDVKD. The CDR3 protein is CATSGQTNSNQPQHF. CDR3 sequence (DNA): TGTGCCACCAGTGGACAGACTAATAGCAATCAGCCCCAGCATTTT.

This sequence joins TRBV5-4 and TRBJ2-7; 7 nucleotides line up with TRBD1. Losses at the gene ends were 3 bases for V and 1 base for J; bases not matched to a gene: 4. Germline CDR1 and CDR2: SGHNT and YYREEE (reference sequence). The CDR3 has 14 amino acids. CDR3: CASSSPGQSYEQYV. Here the CDR3 DNA reads TGTGCCAGCAGCTCTCCGGGACAGTCCTACGAGCAGTACGTC.

The chain recombines TRBV7-9 with TRBJ1-1; D is uncertain. Germline-derived CDR1 and CDR2 are SEHNR and FQNEAQ (reference sequence). The V end lost 2 bases, the J end lost 1 base, and 5 bases lay between the germline ends. The CDR3 is 13 residues long. As DNA, the CDR3 is TGTGCCAGCAGCTTACCGGGGAACACTGAAGCTTTCTTT. This gives the protein CASSLPGNTEAFF.

V and J are TRBV13 and TRBJ1-1; D not certain. Germline CDR1 and CDR2: PRHDT and FYEKMQ (reference sequence). The CDR3 sequence is 13 residues long. The V and J ends lost 2 bases and 1 base respectively, with 5 bases between them. The DNA of the CDR3 is TGTGCCAGCAGCTTACGGCCGAACACTGAAGCTTTCTTT. Translated: CASSLRPNTEAFF.

The V and J genes are TRBV29-1 and TRBJ2-3, with D unresolved. V was cut by 6 bases and J by 4 bases, with 11 bases left in between. Germline CDR1 reads SQVTM; CDR2 reads ANQGSEA. The CDR3 sequence is 12 residues long. The CDR3: CSVVVEADTQYF. The CDR3, as DNA: TGCAGCGTAGTTGTAGAGGCAGATACGCAGTATTTT.

This rearrangement joins TRBV5-6 to TRBJ1-2, with D unclear. From germline, CDR1 is SGHDT and CDR2 YYEEEE. The CDR3 is 15 amino acids. The V end was cut by 5 bases, the J end by 3 bases, with 17 bases between. CDR3 sequence: CASRPTSGVYYGYTF. The DNA of the CDR3 is TGTGCCAGCAGACCAACCTCCGGGGTGTACTATGGCTACACCTTC.